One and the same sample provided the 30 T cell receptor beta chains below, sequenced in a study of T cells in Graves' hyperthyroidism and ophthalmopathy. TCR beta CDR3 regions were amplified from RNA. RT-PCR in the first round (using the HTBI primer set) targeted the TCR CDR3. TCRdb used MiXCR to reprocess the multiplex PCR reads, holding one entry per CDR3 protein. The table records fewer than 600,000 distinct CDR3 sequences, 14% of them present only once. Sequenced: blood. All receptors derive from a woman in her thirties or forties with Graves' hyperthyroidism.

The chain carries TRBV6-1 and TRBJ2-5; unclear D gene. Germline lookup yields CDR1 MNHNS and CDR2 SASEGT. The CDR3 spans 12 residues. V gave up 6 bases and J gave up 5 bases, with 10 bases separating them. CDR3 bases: TGTGCCAGCAGCCGTCCGAGTGAGACCCAGTACTTC. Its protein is CASSRPSETQYF.

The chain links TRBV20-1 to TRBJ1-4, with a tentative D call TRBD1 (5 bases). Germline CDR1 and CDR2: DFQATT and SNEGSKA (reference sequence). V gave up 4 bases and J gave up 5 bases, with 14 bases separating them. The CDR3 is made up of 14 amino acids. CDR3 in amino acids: CSANPGLGNEKLFF. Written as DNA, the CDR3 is TGCAGTGCTAATCCGGGACTGGGAAATGAAAAACTGTTTTTT.

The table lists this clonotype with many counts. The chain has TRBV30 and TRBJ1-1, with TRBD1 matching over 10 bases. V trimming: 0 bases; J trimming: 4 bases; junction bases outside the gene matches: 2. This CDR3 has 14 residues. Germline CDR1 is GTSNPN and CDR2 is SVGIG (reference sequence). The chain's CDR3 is CAWSVGTGVTEAFF. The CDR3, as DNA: TGTGCCTGGAGTGTAGGGACAGGGGTCACTGAAGCTTTCTTT.

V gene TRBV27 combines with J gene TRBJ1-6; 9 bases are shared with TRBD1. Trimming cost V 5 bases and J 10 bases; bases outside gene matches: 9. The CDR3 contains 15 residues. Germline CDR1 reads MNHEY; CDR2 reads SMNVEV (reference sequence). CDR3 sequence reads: CASSPAGQGSSPLHF. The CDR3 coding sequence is TGTGCCAGCAGTCCCGCGGGACAGGGTTCGTCACCCCTCCACTTT.

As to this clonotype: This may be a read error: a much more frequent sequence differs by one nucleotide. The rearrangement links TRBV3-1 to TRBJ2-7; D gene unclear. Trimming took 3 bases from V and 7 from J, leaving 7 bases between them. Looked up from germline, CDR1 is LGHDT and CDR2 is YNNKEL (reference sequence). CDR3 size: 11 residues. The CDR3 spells CASSHVDEQYF. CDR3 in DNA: TGTGCCAGCAGCCATGTCGATGAGCAGTACTTC.

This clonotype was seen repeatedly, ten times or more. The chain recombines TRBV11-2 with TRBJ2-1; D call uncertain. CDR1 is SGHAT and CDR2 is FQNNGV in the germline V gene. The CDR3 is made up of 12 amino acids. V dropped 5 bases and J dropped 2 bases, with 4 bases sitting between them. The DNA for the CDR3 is TGTGCCAGCAGCCGGACCTACAATGAGCAGTTCTTC. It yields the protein CASSRTYNEQFF.

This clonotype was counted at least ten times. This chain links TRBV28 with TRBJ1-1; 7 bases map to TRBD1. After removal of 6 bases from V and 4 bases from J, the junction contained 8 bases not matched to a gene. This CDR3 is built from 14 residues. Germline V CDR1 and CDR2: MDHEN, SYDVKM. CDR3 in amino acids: CASRSRGLSTEAFF. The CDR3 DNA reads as TGTGCCAGCAGATCAAGGGGGCTGTCCACTGAAGCTTTCTTT.

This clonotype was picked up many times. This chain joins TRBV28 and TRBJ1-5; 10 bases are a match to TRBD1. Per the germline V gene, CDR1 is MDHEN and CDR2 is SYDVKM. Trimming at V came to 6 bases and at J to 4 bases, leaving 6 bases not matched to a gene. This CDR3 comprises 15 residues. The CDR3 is CASRLPGQGNQPQHF. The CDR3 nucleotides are TGTGCCAGCAGGTTACCGGGACAGGGGAATCAGCCCCAGCATTTT.

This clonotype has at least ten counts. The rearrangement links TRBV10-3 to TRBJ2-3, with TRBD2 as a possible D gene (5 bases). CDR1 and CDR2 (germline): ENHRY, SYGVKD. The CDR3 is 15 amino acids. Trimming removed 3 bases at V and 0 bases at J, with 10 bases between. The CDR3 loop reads CAISDTRASTDTQYF. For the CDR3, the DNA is TGTGCCATCAGTGATACTAGGGCTAGCACAGATACGCAGTATTTT.

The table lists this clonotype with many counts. CDR3 DNA: TGTGCCAGCAGCCTCTCGGGGCAGGGGCTTGACTATGGCTACACCTTC. Encoded protein: CASSLSGQGLDYGYTF. V gene TRBV13 combines with J gene TRBJ1-2; the D gene is possibly TRBD1 (6 bases). The length of the CDR3 is 16 residues. In germline, CDR1 is PRHDT, CDR2 FYEKMQ (reference sequence). Trimming stripped 5 bases from V and 3 bases from J, with 19 bases between.

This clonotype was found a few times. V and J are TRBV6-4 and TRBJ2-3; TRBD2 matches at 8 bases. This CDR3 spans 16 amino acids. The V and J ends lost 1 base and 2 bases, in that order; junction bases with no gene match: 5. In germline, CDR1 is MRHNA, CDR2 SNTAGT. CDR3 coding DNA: TGTGCCAGCAGTGACTTAGCGGGAACACACACAGATACGCAGTATTTT. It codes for CASSDLAGTHTDTQYF.

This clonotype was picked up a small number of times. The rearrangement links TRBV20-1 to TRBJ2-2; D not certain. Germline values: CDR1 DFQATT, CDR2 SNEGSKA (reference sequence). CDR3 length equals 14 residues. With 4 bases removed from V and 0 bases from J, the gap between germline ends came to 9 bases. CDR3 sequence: CSAMLAANTGELFF. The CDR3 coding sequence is TGCAGTGCTATGTTGGCCGCGAACACCGGGGAGCTGTTTTTT.

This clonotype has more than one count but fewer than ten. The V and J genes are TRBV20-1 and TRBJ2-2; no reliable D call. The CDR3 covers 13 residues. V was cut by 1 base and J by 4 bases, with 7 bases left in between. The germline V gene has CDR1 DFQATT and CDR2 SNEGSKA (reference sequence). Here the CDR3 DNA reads TGCAGTGCTAGAGGGGTAGTCACCGGGGAGCTGTTTTTT. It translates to CSARGVVTGELFF.

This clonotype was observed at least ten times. CDR3 nucleotides: TGCAGTGCTAGAGGCAGGGGGCTTAGCGGCAATCAGCCCCAGCATTTT. This encodes CSARGRGLSGNQPQHF. The chain employs TRBV20-1 and TRBJ1-5; 8 bases fit TRBD1. Germline CDR1 and CDR2: DFQATT and SNEGSKA (reference sequence). The V and J ends lost 1 base and 2 bases, in that order; junction bases with no gene match: 7. CDR3 length: 16 amino acids.

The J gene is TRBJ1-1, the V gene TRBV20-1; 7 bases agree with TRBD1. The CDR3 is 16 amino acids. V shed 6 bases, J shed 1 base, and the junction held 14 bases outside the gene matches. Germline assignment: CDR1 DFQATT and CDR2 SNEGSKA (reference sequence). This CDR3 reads CSAKRTGDGKNTEAFF. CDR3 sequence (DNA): TGCAGTGCAAAACGGACAGGTGATGGGAAGAACACTGAAGCTTTCTTT.

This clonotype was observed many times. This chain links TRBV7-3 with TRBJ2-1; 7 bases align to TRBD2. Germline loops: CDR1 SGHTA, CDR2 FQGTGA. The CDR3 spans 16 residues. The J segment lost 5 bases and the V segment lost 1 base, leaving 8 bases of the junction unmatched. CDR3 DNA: TGTGCCAGCAGCTTAAGGGCGGGGGAGCCCAACAATGAGCAGTTCTTC. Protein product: CASSLRAGEPNNEQFF.

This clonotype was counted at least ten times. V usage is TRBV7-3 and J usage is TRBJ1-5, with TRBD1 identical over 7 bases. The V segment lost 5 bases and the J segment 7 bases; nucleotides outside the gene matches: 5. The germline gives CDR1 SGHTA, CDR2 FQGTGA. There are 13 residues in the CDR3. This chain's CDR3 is CASSITGDQPQHF. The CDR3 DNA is TGTGCCAGCAGCATTACAGGGGACCAGCCCCAGCATTTT.

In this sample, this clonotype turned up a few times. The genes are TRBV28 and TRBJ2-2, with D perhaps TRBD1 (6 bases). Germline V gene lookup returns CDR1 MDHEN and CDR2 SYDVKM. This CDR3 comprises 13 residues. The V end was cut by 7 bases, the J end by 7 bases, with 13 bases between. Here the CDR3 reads CASTAGDGGELFF. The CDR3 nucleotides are TGTGCCAGCACCGCAGGGGATGGCGGGGAGCTGTTTTTT.

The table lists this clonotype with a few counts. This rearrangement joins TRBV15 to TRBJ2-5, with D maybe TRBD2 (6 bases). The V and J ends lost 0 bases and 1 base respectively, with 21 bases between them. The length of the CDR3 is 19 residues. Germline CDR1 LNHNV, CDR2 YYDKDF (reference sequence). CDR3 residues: CATSRELSGIGDSQETQYF. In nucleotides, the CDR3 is TGTGCCACCAGCAGAGAATTAAGTGGGATCGGGGACTCCCAAGAGACCCAGTACTTC.

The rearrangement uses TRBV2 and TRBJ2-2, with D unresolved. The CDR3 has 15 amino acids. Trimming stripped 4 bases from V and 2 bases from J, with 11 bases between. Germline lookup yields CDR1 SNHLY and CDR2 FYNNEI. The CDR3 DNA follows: TGTGCCAGCAGTGGACGAGGAGACAACACCGGGGAGCTGTTTTTT. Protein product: CASSGRGDNTGELFF.

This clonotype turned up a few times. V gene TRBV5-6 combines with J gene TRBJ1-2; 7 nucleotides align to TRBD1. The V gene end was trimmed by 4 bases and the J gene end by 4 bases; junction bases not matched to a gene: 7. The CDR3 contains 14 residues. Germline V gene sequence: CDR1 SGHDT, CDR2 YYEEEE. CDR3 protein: CASSPPGQSYGYTF. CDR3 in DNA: TGTGCCAGCAGCCCACCGGGACAGAGCTATGGCTACACCTTC.

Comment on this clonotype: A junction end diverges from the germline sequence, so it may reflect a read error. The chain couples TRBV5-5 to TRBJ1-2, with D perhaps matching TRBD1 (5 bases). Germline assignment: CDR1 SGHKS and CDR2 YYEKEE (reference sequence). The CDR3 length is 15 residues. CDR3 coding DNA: TGTGCCAGCAACTTGGATCCGACAGCAAACTATGGCTACACCTTC. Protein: CASNLDPTANYGYTF. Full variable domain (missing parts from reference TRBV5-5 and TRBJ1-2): DAGVTQSPTHLIKTRGQQVTLRCSPISGHKSVSWYQQVLGQGPQFIFQYYEKEERGRGNFPDRFSARQFPNYSSELNVNALLLGDSALYLCASNLDPTANYGYTFGSGTRLTVV.

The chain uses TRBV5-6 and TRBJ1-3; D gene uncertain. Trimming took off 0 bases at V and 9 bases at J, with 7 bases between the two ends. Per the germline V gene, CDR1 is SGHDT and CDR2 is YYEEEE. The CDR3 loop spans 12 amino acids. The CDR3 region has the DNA TGTGCCAGCAGCTTGGGTCTGTCCACCATATATTTT. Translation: CASSLGLSTIYF.

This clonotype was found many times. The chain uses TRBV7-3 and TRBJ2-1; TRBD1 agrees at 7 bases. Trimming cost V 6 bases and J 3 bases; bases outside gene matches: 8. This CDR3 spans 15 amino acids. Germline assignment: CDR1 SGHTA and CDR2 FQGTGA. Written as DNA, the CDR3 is TGTGCCAGCAGTAGACAGGGATCGTACTACAATGAGCAGTTCTTC. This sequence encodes CASSRQGSYYNEQFF.

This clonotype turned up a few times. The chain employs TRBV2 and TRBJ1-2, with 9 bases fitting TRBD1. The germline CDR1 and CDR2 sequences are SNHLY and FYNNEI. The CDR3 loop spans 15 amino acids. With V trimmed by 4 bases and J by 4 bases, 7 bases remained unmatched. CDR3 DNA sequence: TGTGCCAGCAGTGTGGGGACAGGGCGGCTCTATGGCTACACCTTC. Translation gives CASSVGTGRLYGYTF.

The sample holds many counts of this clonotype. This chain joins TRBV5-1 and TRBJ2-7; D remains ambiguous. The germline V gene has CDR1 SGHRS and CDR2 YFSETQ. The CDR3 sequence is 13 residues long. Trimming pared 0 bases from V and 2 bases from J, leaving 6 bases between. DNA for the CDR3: TGCGCCAGCAGCTTGGCCAGTACCTACGAGCAGTACTTC. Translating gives CASSLASTYEQYF.

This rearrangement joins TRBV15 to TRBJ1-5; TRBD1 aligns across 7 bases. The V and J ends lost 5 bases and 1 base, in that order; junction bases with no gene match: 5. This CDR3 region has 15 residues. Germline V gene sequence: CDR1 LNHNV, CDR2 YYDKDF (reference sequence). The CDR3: CATSSGTESNQPQHF. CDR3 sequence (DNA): TGTGCCACCAGCTCCGGGACAGAAAGCAATCAGCCCCAGCATTTT.

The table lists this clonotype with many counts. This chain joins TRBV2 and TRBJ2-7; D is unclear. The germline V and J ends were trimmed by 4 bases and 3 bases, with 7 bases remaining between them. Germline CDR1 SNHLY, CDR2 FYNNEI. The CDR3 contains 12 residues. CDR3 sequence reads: CASSGLHYEQYF. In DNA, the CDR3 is TGTGCCAGCAGTGGCCTACACTACGAGCAGTACTTC.

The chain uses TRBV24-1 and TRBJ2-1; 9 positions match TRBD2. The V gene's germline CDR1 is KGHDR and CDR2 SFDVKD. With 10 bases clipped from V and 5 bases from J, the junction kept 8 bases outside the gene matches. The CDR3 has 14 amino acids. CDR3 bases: TGTGCCACGAGTCCCCTAGCGGGGCACAATGAGCAGTTCTTC. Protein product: CATSPLAGHNEQFF.

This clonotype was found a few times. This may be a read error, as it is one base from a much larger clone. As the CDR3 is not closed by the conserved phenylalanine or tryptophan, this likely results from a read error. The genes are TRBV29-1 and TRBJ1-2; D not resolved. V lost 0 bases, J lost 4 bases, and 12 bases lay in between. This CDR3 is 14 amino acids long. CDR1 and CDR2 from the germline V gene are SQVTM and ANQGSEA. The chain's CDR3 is CSVEDGRILYGYTL. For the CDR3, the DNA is TGCAGCGTTGAAGACGGCAGGATCCTCTATGGCTACACCCTC.